This T cell receptor (beta chain) was obtained from a study of cytomegalovirus exposure and HLA in healthy donors. The study ran its PCR with 60 Vbeta and 13 Jbeta primers. The protocol was immunoSEQ multiplex PCR, while the TCRdb copy is restricted to in-frame clones and leaves out a portion. The sample holds 200,000 or so clones; 78% are singletons and the top ten take under 7%. The J segment lost 8 bases and the V segment lost 1 base, leaving 4 bases of the junction unmatched. The germline V gene encodes CDR1 SQVTM and CDR2 ANQGSEA. There are 13 residues in the CDR3. The sample was PBMCs. The rearrangement uses TRBV29-1 and TRBJ2-1; 8 bases map to TRBD2. This TCR came from a woman younger than 45 in good health and CMV-seropositive. CDR3 sequence: CSVEVGRAYEQFF. For the CDR3, the DNA is TGCAGCGTTGAAGTCGGGAGGGCCTATGAGCAGTTCTTC.